A selection of T cell receptor beta chains follows, all from one sample in a study of response to subunit inactivated influenza vaccine. TCRdb used MiXCR to reprocess the RT-PCR reads, holding one entry per CDR3 protein. Of about 540,000 distinct CDR3 sequences listed, under 30% were seen once; the top ten hold under 3.5%. These records were also assigned to another study, of T cells expressing NK-cell markers.

This material consisted of CD4+ T cells sorted from PBMCs, taken about 12 days after vaccination. The source of these receptors is a man in his fifties or sixties who received an inactivated influenza vaccine. Both conserved end residues are trimmed from each CDR3. Each record gives: J gene, V gene, CDR3 protein.

j_call: TRBJ1-1; v_call: TRBV3-1; cdr3_aa: ASSQLQEGRGMNTEAF
j_call: TRBJ2-1; v_call: TRBV28; cdr3_aa: TSSFLAGVNEQF
j_call: TRBJ1-5; v_call: TRBV28; cdr3_aa: ASSLPGGVKPQH
j_call: TRBJ2-1; v_call: TRBV5-1; cdr3_aa: ASSFGRLVDEQF
j_call: TRBJ2-7; v_call: TRBV7-2; cdr3_aa: ASSLVRTAGYEQY
j_call: TRBJ2-3; v_call: TRBV20-1; cdr3_aa: SAPRSGDTQY
j_call: TRBJ1-2; v_call: TRBV6-5; cdr3_aa: ASSYDPGFYGYT
j_call: TRBJ2-3; v_call: TRBV28; cdr3_aa: ASSGRGLPTDTQY
j_call: TRBJ2-7; v_call: TRBV3-1; cdr3_aa: ASSQDLISIRGEQY
j_call: TRBJ1-2; v_call: TRBV12-3/TRBV12-4; cdr3_aa: ASSLRRGFGYT
j_call: TRBJ2-1; v_call: TRBV6-2/TRBV6-3; cdr3_aa: ASSTEGRFGASYNEQF
j_call: TRBJ1-4; v_call: TRBV20-1; cdr3_aa: SARGPPGTTNEKLF
j_call: TRBJ2-1; v_call: TRBV27; cdr3_aa: ASRGVTGNRVEQF
j_call: TRBJ2-3; v_call: TRBV27; cdr3_aa: ASSFGDGTDTQY
j_call: TRBJ1-2; v_call: TRBV29-1; cdr3_aa: SVELNYGYT
j_call: TRBJ1-1; v_call: TRBV7-9; cdr3_aa: ASSWGTGGNTEAF
j_call: TRBJ2-7; v_call: TRBV27; cdr3_aa: ASSLLVGGDYEQY
j_call: TRBJ2-1; v_call: TRBV20-1; cdr3_aa: SAYRQVGNEQF
j_call: TRBJ2-3; v_call: TRBV20-1; cdr3_aa: SATGLAGSGTDTQY
j_call: TRBJ2-7; v_call: TRBV28; cdr3_aa: ASTARLGLGSGYEQY
j_call: TRBJ2-1; v_call: TRBV5-1; cdr3_aa: ASSNYGQGRNEQF
j_call: TRBJ2-7; v_call: TRBV5-5; cdr3_aa: ASSRLLATDPYEQY
j_call: TRBJ2-1; v_call: TRBV5-1; cdr3_aa: ASSLGGLAAYNEQF
j_call: TRBJ2-4; v_call: TRBV5-4; cdr3_aa: ASSFDGNIQY
j_call: TRBJ2-2; v_call: TRBV6-5; cdr3_aa: ASSYSTGDYTGELF
j_call: TRBJ1-2; v_call: TRBV12-3/TRBV12-4; cdr3_aa: ASSTTGTYGYT
j_call: TRBJ2-2; v_call: TRBV20-1; cdr3_aa: SARSGGWTGELF
j_call: TRBJ1-1; v_call: TRBV5-5; cdr3_aa: ASSSSGVEAF
j_call: TRBJ1-2; v_call: TRBV6-5; cdr3_aa: ASSYSRVRKQVNYGYT
j_call: TRBJ2-7; v_call: TRBV6-2/TRBV6-3; cdr3_aa: ASRRTGGVYEQY
j_call: TRBJ1-4; v_call: TRBV7-2; cdr3_aa: ASSLDARGYEKLF
j_call: TRBJ2-5; v_call: TRBV7-9; cdr3_aa: ASSLQGTHQETQY
j_call: TRBJ2-1; v_call: TRBV20-1; cdr3_aa: SASDIDVWQF
j_call: TRBJ1-1; v_call: TRBV7-2; cdr3_aa: ASSLASAGSFRTEAF
j_call: TRBJ1-2; v_call: TRBV28; cdr3_aa: ASSLRGFRSYT
j_call: TRBJ2-5; v_call: TRBV9; cdr3_aa: ASSVQGASETQY
j_call: TRBJ2-1; v_call: TRBV11-2; cdr3_aa: ASSLVQGRYNEQF
j_call: TRBJ1-5; v_call: TRBV7-2; cdr3_aa: ASSAHPQGNQPQH
j_call: TRBJ2-5; v_call: TRBV11-2; cdr3_aa: ASSKLDQETQY
j_call: TRBJ1-4; v_call: TRBV29-1; cdr3_aa: SALVTRGEKLF
j_call: TRBJ2-3; v_call: TRBV10-1; cdr3_aa: ASSSAGTDTDTQY
j_call: TRBJ2-7; v_call: TRBV20-1; cdr3_aa: SARFARTGVHEQY
j_call: TRBJ2-1; v_call: TRBV7-9; cdr3_aa: ASSLFADMGNEQF
j_call: TRBJ2-1; v_call: TRBV15; cdr3_aa: ATSRKLRALAGGQGNEQF
j_call: TRBJ2-1; v_call: TRBV5-1; cdr3_aa: ASSLRASYNEQF